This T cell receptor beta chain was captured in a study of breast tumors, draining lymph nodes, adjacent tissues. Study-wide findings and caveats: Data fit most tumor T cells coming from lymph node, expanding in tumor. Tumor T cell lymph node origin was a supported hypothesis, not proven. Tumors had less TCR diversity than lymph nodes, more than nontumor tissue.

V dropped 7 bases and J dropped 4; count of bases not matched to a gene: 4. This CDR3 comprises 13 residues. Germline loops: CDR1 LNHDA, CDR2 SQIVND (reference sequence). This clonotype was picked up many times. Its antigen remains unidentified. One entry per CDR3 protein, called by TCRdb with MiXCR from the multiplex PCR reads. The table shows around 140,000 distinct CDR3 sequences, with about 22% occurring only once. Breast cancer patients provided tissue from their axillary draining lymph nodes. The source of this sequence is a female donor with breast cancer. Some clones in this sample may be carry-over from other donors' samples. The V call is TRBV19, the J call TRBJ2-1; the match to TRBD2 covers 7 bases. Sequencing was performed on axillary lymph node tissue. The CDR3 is CASTGRQYNEQFF. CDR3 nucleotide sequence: TGTGCCAGTACCGGGAGGCAATACAATGAGCAGTTCTTC.